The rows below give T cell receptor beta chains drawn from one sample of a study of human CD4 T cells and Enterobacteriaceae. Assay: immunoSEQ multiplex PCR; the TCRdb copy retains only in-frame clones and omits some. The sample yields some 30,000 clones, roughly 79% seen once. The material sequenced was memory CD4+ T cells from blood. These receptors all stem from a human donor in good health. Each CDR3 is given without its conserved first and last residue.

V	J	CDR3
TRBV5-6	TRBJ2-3	ASSSTGIRTDTQY
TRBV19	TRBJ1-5	ASSYGTAGNQPQH
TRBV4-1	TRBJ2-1	ASSQEVSGAYEQF
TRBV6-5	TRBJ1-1	ASRDRVMNTEAF
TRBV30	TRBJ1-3	AWSVREQGNTIY
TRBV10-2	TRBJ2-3	ASSERSALTDTQY
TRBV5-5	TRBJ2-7	ASSSGLARSYEQY
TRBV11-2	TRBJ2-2	ASSLGSGSNGELF
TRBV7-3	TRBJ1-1	ASSFGWGWGPNLNTEAF
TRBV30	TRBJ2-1	ACIFMGRERNEQF
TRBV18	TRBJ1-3	ASSAASFSGNTIY
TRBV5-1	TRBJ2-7	ASSYRTSGSMGEQY
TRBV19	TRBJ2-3	ASSMGLALTTDTQY
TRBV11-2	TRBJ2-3	ASSFLIGEGRGTDTQY
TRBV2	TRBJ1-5	ASSFNPRQPQH
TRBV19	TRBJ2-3	ASSTQLAGASISTDTQY
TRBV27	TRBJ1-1	ASSTYLDRKAF
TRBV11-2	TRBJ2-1	ASSPRRSGNEQF
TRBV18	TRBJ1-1	ASSPSLGGTEAF
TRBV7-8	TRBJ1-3	ASSPGTPNTIY
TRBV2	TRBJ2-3	ASDRDGQVTDTQY
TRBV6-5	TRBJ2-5	ASSTREGARTQY
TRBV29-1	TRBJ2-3	SVVPGQGADTQY
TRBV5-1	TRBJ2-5	ASSHYSGQEETQY
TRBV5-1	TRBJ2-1	ASSLTTSGRGGEQF
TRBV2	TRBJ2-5	ASTLQETQY
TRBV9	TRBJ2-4	ASSEGGHIQY
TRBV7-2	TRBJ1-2	ASRGDSNYGYT
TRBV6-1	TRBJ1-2	ASSETGYYGYT
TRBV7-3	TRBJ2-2	ASSLGLATGELF
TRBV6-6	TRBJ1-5	ASSYYRDNQPQH
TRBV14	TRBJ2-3	ASSQEAGGVTDTQY
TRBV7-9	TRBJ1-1	ASSLVGRGNTEAF
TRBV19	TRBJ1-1	ASTTIRGTEAF
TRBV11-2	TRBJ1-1	ASNDRDKGSEAF
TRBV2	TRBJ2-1	ASRADTRNEQF
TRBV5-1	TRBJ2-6	ASSLPLAGGPSGANVLT
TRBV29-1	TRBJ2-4	SVSDRTAKNIQY
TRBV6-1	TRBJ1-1	ASSPNTEAF
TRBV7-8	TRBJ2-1	ASSEGQGSHNEQF
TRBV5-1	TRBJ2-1	ASSLEGSNEQF
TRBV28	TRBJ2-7	ASSLEGYEQY
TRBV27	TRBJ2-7	ASSFNRARGEQY
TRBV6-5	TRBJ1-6	ASSYQGGRGDSPLH
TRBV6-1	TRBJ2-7	ASSAPGLYEQY
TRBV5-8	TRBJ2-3	ASSFWPSTDTQY
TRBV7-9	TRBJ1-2	ASSRGQANYGYT
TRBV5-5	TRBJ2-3	AGGALSTDTQY
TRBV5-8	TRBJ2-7	ASSFNRGREQY
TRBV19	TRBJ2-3	ASSISGTGATDTQY
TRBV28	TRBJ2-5	ASSVVGETQY
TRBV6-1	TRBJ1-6	ASSEGIGGLLYNSPLH
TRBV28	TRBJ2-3	ATGTTTDTQY
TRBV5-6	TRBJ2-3	ASSLALGLAGVGDTQY